One T cell receptor beta chain is described in this entry. What it binds is unknown. The entry originates in a study of cytomegalovirus exposure and HLA in healthy donors. Study conclusions and caveats: With high specificity and sensitivity, the classifier reportedly diagnosed cytomegalovirus status.

Clones were sequenced by immunoSEQ multiplex PCR, and TCRdb holds only the in-frame ones, with some missing. The sample lists about 75,000 clones; around four fifths were seen once. CDR3 length equals 15 residues. The germline CDR1 and CDR2 sequences are LNHDA and SQIVND (reference sequence). V was clipped by 9 bases and J by 5 bases; unmatched bases: 14. This sequence was found in a man aged 25-45 years in good health and CMV-seronegative. Material for sequencing was PBMCs. J is TRBJ2-5 and V is TRBV19, with 8 bases fitting TRBD2. In nucleotides, the CDR3 is TGTGCCAGCCGAAGGATGCCGGGAGGGCTTGAGACCCAGTACTTC. It yields the protein CASRRMPGGLETQYF.